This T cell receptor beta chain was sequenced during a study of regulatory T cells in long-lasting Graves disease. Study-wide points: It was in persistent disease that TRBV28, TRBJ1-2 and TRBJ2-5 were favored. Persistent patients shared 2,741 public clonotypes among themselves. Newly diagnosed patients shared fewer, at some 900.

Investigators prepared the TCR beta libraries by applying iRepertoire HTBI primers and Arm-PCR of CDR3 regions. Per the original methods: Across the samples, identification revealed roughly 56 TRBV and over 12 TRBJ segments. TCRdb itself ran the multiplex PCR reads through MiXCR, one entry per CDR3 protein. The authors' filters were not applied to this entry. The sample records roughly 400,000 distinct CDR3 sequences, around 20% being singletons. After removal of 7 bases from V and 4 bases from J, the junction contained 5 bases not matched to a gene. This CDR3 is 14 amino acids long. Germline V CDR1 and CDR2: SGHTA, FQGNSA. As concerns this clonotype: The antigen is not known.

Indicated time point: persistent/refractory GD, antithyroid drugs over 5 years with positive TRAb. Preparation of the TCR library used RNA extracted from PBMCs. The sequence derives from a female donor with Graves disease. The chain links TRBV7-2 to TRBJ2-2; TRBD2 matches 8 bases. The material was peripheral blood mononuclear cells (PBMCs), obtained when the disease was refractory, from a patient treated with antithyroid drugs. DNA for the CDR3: TGTGCCAGCACCCAAGCGGGAGTCACCGGGGAGCTGTTTTTT. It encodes CASTQAGVTGELFF.